A single sample is the source of the 3 T cell receptor beta chains below, sequenced in a study of metastatic and nonmetastatic thyroid tumors. Treatment of any kind had been given to no patient before thyroid surgery. TCRdb used MiXCR to call clones anew from the PCR reads. The table includes under 35,000 clones, around 25% detected once. Sequencing was performed on blood. The source of these receptors is a female donor with papillary thyroid cancer or a benign thyroid nodule (not recorded which). Some clones in this sample may be carry-over from other donors' samples.

CDR3 region: CASSDPRGQGQPQHF. The CDR3 DNA reads TGTGCCAGCAGTGATCCGAGGGGCCAGGGTCAGCCCCAGCATTTT. This chain uses TRBV2 with TRBJ1-5; perhaps TRBD1 as D (5 bases). Per germline, CDR1 SNHLY and CDR2 FYNNEI. V was cut by 3 bases and J by 6 bases, with 15 bases left in between. The CDR3 loop spans 15 amino acids.

The chain employs TRBV25-1 and TRBJ2-2; 7 nucleotides align to TRBD1. The CDR3 loop spans 15 amino acids. The junction had 11 bases not matched to a gene; V was cut back by 7 bases and J by 6 bases. Per germline, CDR1 MGHDK and CDR2 SYGVNS. The CDR3 protein is CASTEGQWEAGELFF. CDR3 nucleotide sequence: TGTGCCAGCACTGAGGGACAGTGGGAAGCCGGGGAGCTGTTTTTT.

This clone was observed at least ten times. Just one base apart from a much larger clone, this may be a read error. The same CDR3 is also encoded by other DNA sequences in this sample. V gene TRBV20-1 combines with J gene TRBJ2-1, with TRBD1 as a possible D gene (6 bases). The germline gives CDR1 DFQATT, CDR2 SNEGSKA (reference sequence). Trimming stripped 6 bases from V and 9 bases from J, with 18 bases between. CDR3 size: 13 residues. The CDR3 sequence: CSAVAGALAEQFF. In DNA, the CDR3 is TGCAGTGCAGTAGCAGGGGCGCTCGCTGAGCAGTTCTTC.